The 8 T cell receptor beta chains in this list originate from one sample, sequenced in a study of read filtering for tumor transcriptome and immune sequencing. Molecular barcoded adaptors covering alpha/delta and beta/gamma chains were used on 400 ng RNA. TCRdb redid the calling of the reads with MiXCR, one entry per CDR3 protein. The data contain 50,000 to 65,000 distinct CDR3 sequences, 15% to 20% of them seen just once; the ten biggest clones take up about 11%. Sequences were obtained from a population of CD138-negative cells sorted from bone marrow. These receptors all stem from a donor at least 40 years old with multiple myeloma.

This clonotype was counted at least ten times. The chain couples TRBV3-1 to TRBJ2-5; 13 positions agree with TRBD2. In germline, CDR1 is LGHDT, CDR2 YNNKEL (reference sequence). Trimming took 5 bases from V and 1 from J; bases not matched to a gene: 7. The CDR3 contains 17 residues. CDR3 sequence reads: CASSGRLAGGSQETQYF. DNA for the CDR3: TGTGCCAGCAGCGGAAGACTAGCGGGAGGTTCCCAAGAGACCCAGTACTTC.

This clonotype was seen at least ten times. This rearrangement joins TRBV7-9 to TRBJ1-6; D is ambiguous. Germline-derived CDR1 and CDR2 are SEHNR and FQNEAQ (reference sequence). Trimming shortened V by 5 bases and J by 8 bases, and 13 bases separated the two germline ends. CDR3 length equals 14 residues. The CDR3, as DNA: TGTGCCAGCAGCACTTCCGGCGGATATTCACCCCTCCACTTT. This translates into CASSTSGGYSPLHF.

This clonotype appeared many times. The chain employs TRBV5-1 and TRBJ2-7; 10 nucleotides align to TRBD2. This CDR3 has 16 amino acids. V was pared by 2 bases and J by 1 base, with 6 bases of the junction left unmatched. Germline values: CDR1 SGHRS, CDR2 YFSETQ. This CDR3 is CASSFRTSGISYEQYF. The CDR3 region has the DNA TGCGCCAGCAGCTTTCGTACTAGCGGGATATCCTACGAGCAGTACTTC.

This clonotype has a count of ten or more. This chain joins TRBV21-1 and TRBJ2-1; the D call TRBD1 from the table was never checked on the DNA. TRBV21-1 is tagged as a pseudogene. The CDR3 has 17 amino acids. The CDR3 loop reads CASSNRKRPSSYNEQFF. The CDR3 nucleotides are TGTGCCAGCAGCAATAGGAAGCGCCCTAGCTCCTACAATGAGCAGTTCTTC.

With regard to this clonotype: Given a much more abundant clone one base away, this may be a read error. The rearrangement joins TRBV20-1 to TRBJ2-5; D ambiguous. The V end lost 0 bases, the J end lost 2 bases, and 10 bases lay between the germline ends. Germline CDR1 reads DFQATT; CDR2 reads SNEGSKA (reference sequence). This CDR3 comprises 14 residues. The CDR3 DNA follows: TGCAGTGCTAGAGATCCACCTACTCAAGAGACCCAGTACTTC. Its protein product is CSARDPPTQETQYF.

There are many counts of this clonotype. This chain links TRBV5-1 with TRBJ2-1; tentative D call: TRBD2 (6 bases). CDR1 is SGHRS and CDR2 is YFSETQ in the germline V gene. Trimming took 5 bases from V and 0 from J, leaving 9 bases between them. There are 14 residues in the CDR3. Here the CDR3 reads CASRLDYSYNEQFF. The CDR3 DNA reads as TGCGCCAGCAGACTGGACTACTCCTACAATGAGCAGTTCTTC.

In its sample, this clonotype was seen many times. The V call is TRBV30, the J call TRBJ2-1, with D unresolved. The CDR3 totals 11 residues. Germline values: CDR1 GTSNPN, CDR2 SVGIG (reference sequence). The V and J ends lost 0 bases and 8 bases respectively, with 5 bases between them. The DNA of the CDR3 is TGTGCCTGGAGTGTACTTTATGAGCAGTTCTTC. This codes for CAWSVLYEQFF.

This clonotype was seen many times. V and J are TRBV20-1 and TRBJ2-5, with a possible D match to TRBD1 (5 bases). CDR3 length: 14 amino acids. Germline CDR1 and CDR2: DFQATT and SNEGSKA (reference sequence). Deletions cut 6 bases from V and 5 bases from J, with 19 bases between. The CDR3 region has the DNA TGCAGTGCCACAGGCTCCCGAGGTTTCGAGACCCAGTACTTC. Its protein is CSATGSRGFETQYF.